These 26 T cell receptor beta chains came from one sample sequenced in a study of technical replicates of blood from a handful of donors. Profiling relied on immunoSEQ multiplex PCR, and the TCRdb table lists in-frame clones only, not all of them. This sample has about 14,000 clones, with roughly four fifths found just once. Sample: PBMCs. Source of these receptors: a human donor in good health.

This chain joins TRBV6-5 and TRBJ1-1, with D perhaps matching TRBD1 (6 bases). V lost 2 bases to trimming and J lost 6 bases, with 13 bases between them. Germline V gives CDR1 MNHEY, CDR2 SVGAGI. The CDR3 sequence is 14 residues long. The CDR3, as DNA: TGTGCCAGCAGTTACAAGGGCAGGGGCGCTGAAGCTTTCTTT. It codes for CASSYKGRGAEAFF.

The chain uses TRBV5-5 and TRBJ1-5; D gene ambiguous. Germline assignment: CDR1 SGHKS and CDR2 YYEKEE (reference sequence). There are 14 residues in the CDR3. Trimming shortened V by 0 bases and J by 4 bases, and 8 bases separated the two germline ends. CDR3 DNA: TGTGCCAGCAGCTTGGTACCTAAGAATCAGCCCCAGCATTTT. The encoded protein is CASSLVPKNQPQHF.

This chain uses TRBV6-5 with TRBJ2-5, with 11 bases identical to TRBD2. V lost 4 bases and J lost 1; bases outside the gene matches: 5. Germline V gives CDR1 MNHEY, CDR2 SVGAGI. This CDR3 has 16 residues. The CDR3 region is CASSWTGTSGQETQYF. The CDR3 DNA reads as TGTGCCAGCAGTTGGACCGGGACTAGCGGCCAAGAGACCCAGTACTTC.

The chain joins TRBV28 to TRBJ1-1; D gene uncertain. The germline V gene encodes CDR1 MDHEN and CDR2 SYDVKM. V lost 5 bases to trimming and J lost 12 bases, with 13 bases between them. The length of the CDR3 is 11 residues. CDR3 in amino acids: CASSRGSWSFF. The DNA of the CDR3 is TGTGCCAGCAGTCGCGGCAGTTGGTCTTTCTTT.

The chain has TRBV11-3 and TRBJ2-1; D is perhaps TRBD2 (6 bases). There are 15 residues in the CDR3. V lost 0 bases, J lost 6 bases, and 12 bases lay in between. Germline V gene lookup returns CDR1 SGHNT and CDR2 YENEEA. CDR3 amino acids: CASSLDGGGFNEQFF. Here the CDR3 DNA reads TGTGCCAGCAGCTTAGACGGCGGAGGGTTCAATGAGCAGTTCTTC.

This chain's CDR3 is CASSHCGGSYNEQFF. CDR3 DNA: TGCGCCAGCAGTCACTGCGGGGGATCCTACAATGAGCAGTTCTTC. V is TRBV23-1 and J is TRBJ2-1, with 7 bases aligning to TRBD2. TRBV23-1 is an ORF; its function is uncertain. This CDR3 spans 15 amino acids. V trimming: 3 bases; J trimming: 1 base; junction bases outside the gene matches: 3.

CDR3 DNA: TGTGCCAGCAGCCCAGTAGCGGGAAGCTCCTACAATGAGCAGTTCTTC. It translates to CASSPVAGSSYNEQFF. The J gene is TRBJ2-1, the V gene TRBV6-6; 8 nucleotides line up with TRBD2. Germline lookup yields CDR1 MNHNY and CDR2 SVGAGI (reference sequence). The V gene end was trimmed by 6 bases and the J gene end by 0 bases; junction bases not matched to a gene: 7. The CDR3 length is 16 residues.

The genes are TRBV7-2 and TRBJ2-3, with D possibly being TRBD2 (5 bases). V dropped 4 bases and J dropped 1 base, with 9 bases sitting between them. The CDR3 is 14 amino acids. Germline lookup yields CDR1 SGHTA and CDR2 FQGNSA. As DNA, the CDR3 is TGTGCCAGCAGCTATGGACTCGGCACAGATACGCAGTATTTT. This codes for CASSYGLGTDTQYF.

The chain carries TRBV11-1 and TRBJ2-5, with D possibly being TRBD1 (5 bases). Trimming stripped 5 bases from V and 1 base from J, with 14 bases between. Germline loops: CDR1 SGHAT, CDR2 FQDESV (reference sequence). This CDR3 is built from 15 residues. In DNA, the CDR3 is TGTGCCAGCAGCCCGCCCGAGACAGCCCAAGAGACCCAGTACTTC. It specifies CASSPPETAQETQYF.

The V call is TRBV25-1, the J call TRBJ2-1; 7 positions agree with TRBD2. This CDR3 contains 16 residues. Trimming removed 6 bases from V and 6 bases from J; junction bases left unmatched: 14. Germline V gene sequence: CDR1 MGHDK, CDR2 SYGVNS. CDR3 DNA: TGTGCCAGCAGACCGACCGATTCGGGAGGCCCCAATGAGCAGTTCTTC. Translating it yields CASRPTDSGGPNEQFF.

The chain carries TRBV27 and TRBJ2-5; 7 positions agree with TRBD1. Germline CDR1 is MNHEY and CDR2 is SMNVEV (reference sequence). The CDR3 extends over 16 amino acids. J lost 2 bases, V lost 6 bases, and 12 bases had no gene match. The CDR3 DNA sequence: TGTGCCAGCAGGACAAAGCCGAACAGGGGTCAAGAGACCCAGTACTTC. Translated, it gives CASRTKPNRGQETQYF.

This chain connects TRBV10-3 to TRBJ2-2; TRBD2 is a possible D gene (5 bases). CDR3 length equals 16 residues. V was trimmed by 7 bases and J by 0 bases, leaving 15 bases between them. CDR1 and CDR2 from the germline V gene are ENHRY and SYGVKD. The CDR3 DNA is TGTGCCATCAAGAGGGATTCGTTCGCGAACACCGGGGAGCTGTTTTTT. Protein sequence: CAIKRDSFANTGELFF.

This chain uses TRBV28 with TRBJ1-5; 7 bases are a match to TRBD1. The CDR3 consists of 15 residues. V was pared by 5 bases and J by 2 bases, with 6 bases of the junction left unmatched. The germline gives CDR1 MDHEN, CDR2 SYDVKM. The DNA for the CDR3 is TGTGCCAGCAGTACCCCCGGGACAGGCAATCAGCCCCAGCATTTT. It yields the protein CASSTPGTGNQPQHF.

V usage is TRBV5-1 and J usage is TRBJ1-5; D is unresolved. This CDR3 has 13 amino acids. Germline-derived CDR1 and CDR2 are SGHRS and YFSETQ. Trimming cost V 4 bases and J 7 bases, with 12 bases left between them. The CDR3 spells CASSRNSGQPQHF. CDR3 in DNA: TGCGCCAGCAGCCGAAATTCGGGGCAGCCCCAGCATTTT.

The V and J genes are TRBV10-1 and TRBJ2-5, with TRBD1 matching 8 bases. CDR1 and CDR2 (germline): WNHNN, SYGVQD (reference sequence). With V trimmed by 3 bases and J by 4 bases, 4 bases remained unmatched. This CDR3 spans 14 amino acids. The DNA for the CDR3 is TGCGCCAGCAGTGAATCAGGGGGCGGAGAGACCCAGTACTTC. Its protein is CASSESGGGETQYF.

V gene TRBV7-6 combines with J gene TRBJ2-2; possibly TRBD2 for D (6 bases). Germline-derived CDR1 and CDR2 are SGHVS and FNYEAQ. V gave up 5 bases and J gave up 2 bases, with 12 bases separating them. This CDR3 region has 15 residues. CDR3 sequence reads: CASSEGLLNTGELFF. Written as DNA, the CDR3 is TGTGCCAGCAGCGAGGGACTCCTTAACACCGGGGAGCTGTTTTTT.

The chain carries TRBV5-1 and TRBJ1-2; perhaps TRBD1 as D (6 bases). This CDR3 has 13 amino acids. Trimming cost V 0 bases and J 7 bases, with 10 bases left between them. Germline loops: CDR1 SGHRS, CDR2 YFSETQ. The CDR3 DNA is TGCGCCAGCAGCTTGGCAGGGGATGGTGGCTACACCTTC. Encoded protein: CASSLAGDGGYTF.

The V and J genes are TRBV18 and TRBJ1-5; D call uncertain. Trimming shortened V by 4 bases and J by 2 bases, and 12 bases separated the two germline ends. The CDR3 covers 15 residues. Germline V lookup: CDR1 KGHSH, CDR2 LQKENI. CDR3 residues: CASSRATSGNQPQHF. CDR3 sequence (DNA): TGTGCCAGCTCACGAGCCACGTCCGGCAATCAGCCCCAGCATTTT. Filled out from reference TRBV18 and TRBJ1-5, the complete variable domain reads NAGVMQNPRHLVRRRGQEARLRCSPMKGHSHVYWYRQLPEEGLKFMVYLQKENIIDESGMPKERFSAEFPKEGPSILRIQQVVRGDSAAYFCASSRATSGNQPQHFGDGTRLSIL.

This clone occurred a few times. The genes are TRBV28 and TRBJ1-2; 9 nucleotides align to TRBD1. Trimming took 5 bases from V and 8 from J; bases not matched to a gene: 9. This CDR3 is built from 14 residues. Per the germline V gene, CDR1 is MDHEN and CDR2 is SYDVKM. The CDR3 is CASSPGQGKGGYTF. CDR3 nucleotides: TGTGCCAGCAGTCCAGGACAGGGGAAGGGCGGCTACACCTTC.

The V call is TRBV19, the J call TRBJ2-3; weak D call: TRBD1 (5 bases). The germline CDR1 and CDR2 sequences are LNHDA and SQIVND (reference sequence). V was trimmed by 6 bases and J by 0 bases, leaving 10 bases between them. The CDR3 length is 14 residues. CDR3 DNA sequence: TGTGCCAGTAGGGCAGGGTCCAGCACAGATACGCAGTATTTT. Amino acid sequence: CASRAGSSTDTQYF. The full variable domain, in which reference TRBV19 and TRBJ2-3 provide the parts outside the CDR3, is DGGITQSPKYLFRKEGQNVTLSCEQNLNHDAMYWYRQDPGQGLRLIYYSQIVNDFQKGDIAEGYSVSREKKESFPLTVTSAQKNPTAFYLCASRAGSSTDTQYFGPGTRLTVL.

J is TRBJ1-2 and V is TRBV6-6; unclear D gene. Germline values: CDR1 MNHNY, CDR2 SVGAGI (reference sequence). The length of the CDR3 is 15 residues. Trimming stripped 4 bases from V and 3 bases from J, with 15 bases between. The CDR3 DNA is TGTGCCAGCAGTTCACATAGCCTATTTCACTATGGCTACACCTTC. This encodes CASSSHSLFHYGYTF.

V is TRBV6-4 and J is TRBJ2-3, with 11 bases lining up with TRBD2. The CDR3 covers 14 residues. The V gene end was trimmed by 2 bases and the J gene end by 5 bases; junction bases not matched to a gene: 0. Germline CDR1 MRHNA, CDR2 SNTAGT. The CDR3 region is CASSDGLAGDTQYF. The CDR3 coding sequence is TGTGCCAGCAGTGACGGACTAGCGGGAGATACGCAGTATTTT.

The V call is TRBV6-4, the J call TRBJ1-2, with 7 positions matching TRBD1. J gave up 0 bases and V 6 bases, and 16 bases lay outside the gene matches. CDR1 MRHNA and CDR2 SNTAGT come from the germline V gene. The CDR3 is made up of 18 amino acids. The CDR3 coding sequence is TGTGCCAGCAGGAACAGGGGTCACGGGAAAAAAACTAACTATGGCTACACCTTC. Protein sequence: CASRNRGHGKKTNYGYTF.

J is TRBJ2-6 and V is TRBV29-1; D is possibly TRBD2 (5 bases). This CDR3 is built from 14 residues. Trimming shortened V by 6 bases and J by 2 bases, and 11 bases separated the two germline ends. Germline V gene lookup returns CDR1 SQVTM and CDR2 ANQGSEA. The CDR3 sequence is CSVLRAAGANVLTF. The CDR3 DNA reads TGCAGCGTCCTGAGGGCAGCTGGGGCCAACGTCCTGACTTTC.

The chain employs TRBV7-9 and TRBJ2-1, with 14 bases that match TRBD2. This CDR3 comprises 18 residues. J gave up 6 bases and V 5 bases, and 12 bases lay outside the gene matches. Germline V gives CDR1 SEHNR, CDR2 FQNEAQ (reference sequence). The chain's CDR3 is CASSIRGTSGSHGNEQFF. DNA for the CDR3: TGTGCCAGCAGCATACGCGGGACTAGCGGGAGTCATGGCAATGAGCAGTTCTTC.

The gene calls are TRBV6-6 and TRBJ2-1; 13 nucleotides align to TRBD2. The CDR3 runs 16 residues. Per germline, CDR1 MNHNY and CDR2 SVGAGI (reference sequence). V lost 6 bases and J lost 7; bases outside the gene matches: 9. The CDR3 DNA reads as TGTGCCAGCAGCCGCAGACTAGCGGGAGGTAAAAATGAGCAGTTCTTC. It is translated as CASSRRLAGGKNEQFF.